The 7 T cell receptor beta chains below were found in one sample sequenced in a study of blood T cell repertoires in COVID-19. TCRdb keeps only in-frame clones here, not all; method: immunoSEQ multiplex PCR. The sample has some 190,000 clones, 76% seen once. Sequencing used PBMCs or T cells enriched from blood (not recorded which). Source of these receptors: a woman in her 50s with acute COVID-19.

Points on this clone: The same CDR3 can be traced to other DNA sequences in this sample. This chain uses TRBV5-1 with TRBJ2-5; 7 bases match TRBD1. The CDR3 sequence is 14 residues long. V lost 5 bases to trimming and J lost 1 base; unmatched junction nucleotides: 5. CDR1 and CDR2 (germline): SGHRS, YFSETQ. CDR3 DNA: TGCGCCAGCAGTTTCCGGGACAGCCAAGAGACCCAGTACTTC. As protein: CASSFRDSQETQYF.

This clone was observed a single time. The chain joins TRBV24-1 to TRBJ2-1; D is possibly TRBD2 (6 bases). The CDR3 length is 12 residues. CDR1 and CDR2 from the germline V gene are KGHDR and SFDVKD. Trimming stripped 9 bases from V and 8 bases from J, with 13 bases between. CDR3 nucleotide sequence: TGTGCCACCGGCGGCGGGGCCGATGAGCAGTTCTTC. Protein product: CATGGGADEQFF.

The chain couples TRBV5-1 to TRBJ2-1; 8 bases are shared with TRBD1. Germline V gene lookup returns CDR1 SGHRS and CDR2 YFSETQ. The CDR3 spans 14 residues. Germline trimming cut 4 bases from V and 8 bases from J; bases unmatched to any gene: 8. CDR3 DNA: TGCGCCAGCAGCCTCGGACAGGGCGTCGATGAGCAGTTCTTC. This sequence encodes CASSLGQGVDEQFF.

The chain joins TRBV6-5 to TRBJ1-2, with 7 bases lining up with TRBD1. Germline V gene data show CDR1 as MNHEY and CDR2 as SVGAGI. The CDR3 totals 12 residues. J lost 6 bases, V lost 9 bases, and 7 bases had no gene match. CDR3 coding DNA: TGTGCCAGTTCCGGGACAGACAATGGCTACACCTTC. Translating it yields CASSGTDNGYTF.

This chain joins TRBV15 and TRBJ1-5; D is uncertain. This CDR3 has 15 residues. Germline CDR1 and CDR2: LNHNV and YYDKDF (reference sequence). Trimming left V 1 base short and J 5 bases short, with 12 bases between. The CDR3 region has the DNA TGTGCCACCAGCAGAGTCCGAGGGCCCCATCAGCCCCAGCATTTT. It yields the protein CATSRVRGPHQPQHF. Looking up the rest from reference TRBV15 and TRBJ1-5 gives the full variable domain: DAMVIQNPRYQVTQFGKPVTLSCSQTLNHNVMYWYQQKSSQAPKLLFHYYDKDFNNEADTPDNFQSRRPNTSFCFLDIRSPGLGDTAMYLCATSRVRGPHQPQHFGDGTRLSIL.

This clone was seen repeatedly, ten times or more. Other DNA sequences within the sample encode an identical CDR3. V usage is TRBV28 and J usage is TRBJ2-7, with D uncertain. The length of the CDR3 is 11 residues. Trimming removed 5 bases from V and 4 bases from J, with 6 bases in between. Germline V gene sequence: CDR1 MDHEN, CDR2 SYDVKM. The CDR3 nucleotides read TGTGCCAGCAGTCGAGAATACGAGCAGTACGTC. It encodes CASSREYEQYV.

This clone was found once. V gene TRBV7-9 combines with J gene TRBJ2-5; 9 bases match TRBD1. Trimming at V came to 3 bases and at J to 4 bases, leaving 0 bases not matched to a gene. Germline CDR1 reads SEHNR; CDR2 reads FQNEAQ (reference sequence). The CDR3 spans 13 residues. The CDR3 is CASSLTGGETQYF. The CDR3 DNA sequence: TGTGCCAGCAGCTTGACAGGGGGAGAGACCCAGTACTTC.